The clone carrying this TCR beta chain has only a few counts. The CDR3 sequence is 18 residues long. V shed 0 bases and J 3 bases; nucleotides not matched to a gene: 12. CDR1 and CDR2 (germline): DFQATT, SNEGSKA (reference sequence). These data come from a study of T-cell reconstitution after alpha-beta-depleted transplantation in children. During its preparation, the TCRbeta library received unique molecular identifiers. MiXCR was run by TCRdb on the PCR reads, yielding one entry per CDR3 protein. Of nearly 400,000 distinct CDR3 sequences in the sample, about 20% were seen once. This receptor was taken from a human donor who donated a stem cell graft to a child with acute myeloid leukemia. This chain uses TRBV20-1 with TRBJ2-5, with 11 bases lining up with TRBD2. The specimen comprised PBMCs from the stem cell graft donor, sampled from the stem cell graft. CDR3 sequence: CSARDSGPGLAVKETQYF. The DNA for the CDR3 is TGCAGTGCTAGAGATTCGGGACCGGGACTAGCGGTTAAAGAGACCCAGTACTTC.